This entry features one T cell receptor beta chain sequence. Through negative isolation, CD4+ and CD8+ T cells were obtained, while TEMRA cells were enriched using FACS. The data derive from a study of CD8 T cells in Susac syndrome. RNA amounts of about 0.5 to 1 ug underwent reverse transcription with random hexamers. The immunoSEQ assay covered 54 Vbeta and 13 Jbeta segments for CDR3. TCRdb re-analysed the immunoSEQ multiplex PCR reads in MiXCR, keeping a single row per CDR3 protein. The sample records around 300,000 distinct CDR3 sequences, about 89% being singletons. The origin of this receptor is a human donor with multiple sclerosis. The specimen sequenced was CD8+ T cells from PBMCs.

The CDR3 nucleotides are TGTGCCAGCAGCTTAGGGAGTTTTAACTCCTACAATGAGCAGTTCTTC. Translating it yields CASSLGSFNSYNEQFF. The rearrangement uses TRBV7-9 and TRBJ2-1; the D is unclear. Germline V gene lookup returns CDR1 SEHNR and CDR2 FQNEAQ (reference sequence). CDR3 length: 16 amino acids. Trimming took off 1 base at V and 0 bases at J, with 10 bases between the two ends.